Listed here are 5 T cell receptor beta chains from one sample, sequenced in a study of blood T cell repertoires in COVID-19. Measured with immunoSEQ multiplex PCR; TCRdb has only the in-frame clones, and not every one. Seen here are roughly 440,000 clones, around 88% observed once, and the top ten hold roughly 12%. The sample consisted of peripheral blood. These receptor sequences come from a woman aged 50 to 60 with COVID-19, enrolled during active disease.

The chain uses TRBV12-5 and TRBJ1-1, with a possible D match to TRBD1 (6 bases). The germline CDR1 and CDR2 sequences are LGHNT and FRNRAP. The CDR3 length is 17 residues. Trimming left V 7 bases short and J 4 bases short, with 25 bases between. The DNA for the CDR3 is TGTGCTAGTGTTCGCCTTCGGGGGGCTTCCAGGGCCACTGAAGCTTTCTTT. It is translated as CASVRLRGASRATEAFF.

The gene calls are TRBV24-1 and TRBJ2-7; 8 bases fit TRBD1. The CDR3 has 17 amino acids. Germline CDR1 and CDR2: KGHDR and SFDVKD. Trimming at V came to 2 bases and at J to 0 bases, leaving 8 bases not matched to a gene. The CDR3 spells CATSDSSDRASSYEQYF. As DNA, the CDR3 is TGTGCCACCAGTGATTCCTCGGACAGGGCAAGCTCCTACGAGCAGTACTTC.

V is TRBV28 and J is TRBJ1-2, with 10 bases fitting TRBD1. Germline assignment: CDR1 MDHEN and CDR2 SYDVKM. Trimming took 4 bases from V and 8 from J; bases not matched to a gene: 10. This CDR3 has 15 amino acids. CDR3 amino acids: CASSSLTGGLGGYTF. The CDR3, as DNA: TGTGCCAGCAGTTCCTTGACAGGGGGCTTAGGAGGCTACACCTTC.

DNA for the CDR3: TGTGCCAGCAGTCGGACTAGCGGGAGGTATAATGAGCAGTTCTTC. Translated, it gives CASSRTSGRYNEQFF. This chain joins TRBV6-5 and TRBJ2-1; 14 positions agree with TRBD2. The germline CDR1 and CDR2 sequences are MNHEY and SVGAGI. The CDR3 runs 15 residues. With 5 bases clipped from V and 7 bases from J, the junction kept 4 bases outside the gene matches.

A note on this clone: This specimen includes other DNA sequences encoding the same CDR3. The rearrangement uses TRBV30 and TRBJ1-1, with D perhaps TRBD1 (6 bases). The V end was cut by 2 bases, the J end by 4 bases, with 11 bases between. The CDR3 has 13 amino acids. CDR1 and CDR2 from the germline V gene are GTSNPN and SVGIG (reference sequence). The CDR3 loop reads CAWSRQGGTEAFF. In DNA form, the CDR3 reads TGTGCCTGGAGTAGGCAAGGGGGCACTGAAGCTTTCTTT. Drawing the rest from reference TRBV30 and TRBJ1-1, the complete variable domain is SQTIHQWPATLVQPVGSPLSLECTVEGTSNPNLYWYRQAAGRGLQLLFYSVGIGQISSEVPQNLSASRPQDRQFILSSKKLLLSDSGFYLCAWSRQGGTEAFFGQGTRLTVV.